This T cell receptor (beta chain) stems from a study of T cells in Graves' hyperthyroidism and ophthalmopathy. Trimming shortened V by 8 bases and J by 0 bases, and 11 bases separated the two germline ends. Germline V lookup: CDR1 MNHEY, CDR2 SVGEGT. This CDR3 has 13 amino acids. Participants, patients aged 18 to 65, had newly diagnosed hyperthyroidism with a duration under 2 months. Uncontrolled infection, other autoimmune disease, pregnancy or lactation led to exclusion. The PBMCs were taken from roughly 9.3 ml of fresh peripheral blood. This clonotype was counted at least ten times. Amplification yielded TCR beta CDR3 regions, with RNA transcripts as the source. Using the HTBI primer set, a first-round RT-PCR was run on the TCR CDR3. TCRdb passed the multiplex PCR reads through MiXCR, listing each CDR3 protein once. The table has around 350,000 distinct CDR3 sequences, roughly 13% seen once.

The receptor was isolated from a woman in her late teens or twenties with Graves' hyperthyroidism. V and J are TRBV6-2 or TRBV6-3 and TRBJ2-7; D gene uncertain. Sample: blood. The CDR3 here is CASSAQSSYEQYF. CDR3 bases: TGTGCCAGCTCGGCGCAGAGCTCCTACGAGCAGTACTTC.